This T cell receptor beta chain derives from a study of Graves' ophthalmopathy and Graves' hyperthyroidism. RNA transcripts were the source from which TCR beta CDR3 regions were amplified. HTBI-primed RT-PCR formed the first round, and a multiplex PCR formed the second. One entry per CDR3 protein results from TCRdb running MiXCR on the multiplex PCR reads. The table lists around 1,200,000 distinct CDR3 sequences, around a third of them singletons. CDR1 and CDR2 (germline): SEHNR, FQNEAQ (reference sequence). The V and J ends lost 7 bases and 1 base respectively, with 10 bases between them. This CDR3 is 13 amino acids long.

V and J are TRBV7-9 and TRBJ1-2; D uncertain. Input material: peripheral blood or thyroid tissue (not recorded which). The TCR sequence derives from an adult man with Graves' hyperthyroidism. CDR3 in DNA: TGTGCCAGCAACCCAGACGGTAACTATGGCTACACCTTC. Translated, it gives CASNPDGNYGYTF.